This T cell receptor beta chain was sequenced in a study of shared clonotypes between healthy human individuals (dated by TCRdb to between 2020 and 2021). As for the study more broadly: A couple of women and a few men aged 18 to 49 years were included in the cohort. The study deeply sequenced blood TCR repertoires of several healthy adults to estimate repertoire size and the extent of clonotype sharing between individuals. For each donor, three plates each were used for CD4 naive and CD4 memory, two plates were used for CD8 naive, and one plate was used for CD8 memory. Libraries were prepared and TCR repertoires were sequenced by different laboratories using diverse techniques, in order to increase sequencing depth and limit assay-specific biases. Leukapheresis yielded between about 0.85 and 10 billion PBMCs per donor. Points the paper makes about the study in general: Incomplete sequencing was indicated by rarefaction of sorted-subset datasets, despite the large sequencing depth. The small number of donors limited the genetic and exposure-history diversity represented. Across a few donors, around 5% of naive CD4, around 3.3% of naive CD8, under 2.5% of memory CD4, and 0.3% to 0.45% of memory CD8 clonotypes were shared. Estimated clonotype richness was generally larger for naive than for memory subsets. Compared with non-shared clonotypes, the clonotypes found in all four sorted-subset donors had higher generation probabilities. Based on pairwise subsampling, the degree of clonotype sharing among donors was expected to be affected by sequencing depth. Sampling was restricted to blood, and TCR repertoires in tissues likely differ from the TCR repertoires found in blood.

Concerning this clone itself: The antigen this receptor binds is unknown. One base away there is no much larger clone; base qualities are not given.

Healthy HIV-negative adults with no recently reported acute infections or vaccinations were included as donors. Every donor was a Caucasian adult living in Nashville, Tennessee, USA. CD4+ T cells were enriched through magnetic negative selection, after which naive cells were positively selected on CD45RA and the remaining negative fraction served as the memory subset. Blood was collected by leukapheresis, and PBMCs were isolated by Ficoll-Histopaque density gradient centrifugation and then cryopreserved in liquid nitrogen vapor phase. Purity and quantity of every magnetically sorted T cell population were checked by analytical flow cytometry. Each sorted fraction had its genomic DNA isolated and then quantified by UV absorbance on a Nanodrop 2000c. TCR CDR3 regions were amplified from genomic DNA by multiplex PCR using the deep immunoSEQ assay. Extracted genomic DNA from each cell subset was distributed evenly across all wells of several immunoSEQ 96-well plates, and each plate was treated as a replicate. Each replicate PCR for sorted subsets received about 210 ng genomic DNA, equal to tens of thousands of T cell genomes. Purified libraries were measured with a Qubit 3.0 fluorometer, size-checked on a Bioanalyzer 2100, and measured again with the KAPA Library Quantification kit. Every immunoSEQ 96-well plate was sequenced on a separate single-read 150-cycle Illumina NextSeq 550 flow cell. Processing in the source paper ran as follows. Because only junctional sequences without quality scores were contained in the immunoSEQ output, filtering matching that applied to full-length reads could not be performed. Sequences were annotated with PyIR, a Python wrapper for IgBLAST v1.9, and V/J genes and CDR3 were assigned using IMGT germline references. Reads were filtered out if the reads had weak V/J assignments (E-value above 1e-6), no CDR3, stop codons, out-of-frame junctions, or ambiguous translated residues. V3J clonotypes were defined by identical inferred V gene, J gene, and CDR3 amino acid sequence. To compute the percentage overlap between repertoires, the number of shared unique clonotypes was divided by the size of the smaller repertoire. RTK rarefaction, the Chao1 estimator, and Recon v2.1 estimates of unobserved clonotypes were used to assess repertoire richness. OLGA was used to compute generation probabilities for all TCRbeta clonotypes that the gDNA method yielded from four donors. This immuneACCESS table, as held by TCRdb, lists in-frame sequences with V and J called but not all clones. Of the missing ones, under half trace to an unresolved V gene in checked studies; the others have no known cause. V, J and clone size are those of that table, while D and trimming were read from the DNA. This sample is represented by more than 900,000 clones; about four fifths of them were singletons. Together, the top ten hold under 0.8% of the sample.

The material sequenced was memory CD4+ T cells from PBMCs. This specimen's cell subset or site label, interpreted: CD45RA-negative fraction. This receptor was identified in a young man in good health. Some clones in this sample may be carry-over from other donors' samples.

The CDR3 protein is CSAMTGPGTEAFF. The nucleotide sequence is given as TGCAGCGCCATGACAGGACCGGGCACTGAAGCTTTCTTT. The V and J segments used are TRBV29-1 and TRBJ1-1; D gene: possibly TRBD1, on 6 matching bases. The germline V gene specifies SQVTM as CDR1 and ANQGSEA as CDR2. V sheds 7 bases and J sheds 4 bases, leaving 16 bases between their ends. Including cysteine and phenylalanine, the CDR3 has 13 amino acids. Only the CDR3 part of the read is kept: 39 bases, read in frame from the first base.